This T cell receptor (beta chain) stems from a study of cytomegalovirus exposure and HLA in healthy donors. Study-wide results and limits: In an earlier analysis, productive rearrangement rates for most beta V segments clustered near 87% or 30%. A later analysis found TCR association rates differed by HLA locus, highest for DRB1 and lowest for HLA-C. Researchers reported from a later analysis that most CMV-associated TCR beta chains appeared HLA-restricted. Analysis was performed later, and it showed HLA-associated TCR beta chains to be more clonally expanded than equally common others.

Per germline, CDR1 SEHNR and CDR2 FQNEAQ (reference sequence). CDR3 length equals 15 residues. After removal of 5 bases from V and 1 base from J, the junction contained 4 bases not matched to a gene. A remark on this clone: Its antigen is currently unknown.

13 Jbeta primers and 60 Vbeta primers were used for the PCR. Libraries were prepared by immunoSEQ multiplex PCR; TCRdb keeps only in-frame clonotypes and omits some of them. The data show approximately 140,000 clones, with roughly 80% seen just once and more than 0.95% held by the top ten. The V gene is TRBV7-9, the J gene TRBJ2-1; 8 bases match TRBD2. Material for sequencing was PBMCs. This clonotype was obtained from a man between 18 and 35 years old in good health and CMV-seronegative. The CDR3: CASSRGGVSYNEQFF. In DNA form, the CDR3 reads TGTGCCAGCAGCCGGGGGGGAGTTTCCTACAATGAGCAGTTCTTC.